The present entry profiles one T cell receptor beta chain with its context. One end of the junction varies from germline; a read error may be responsible. Profiling relied on immunoSEQ multiplex PCR, and the TCRdb table lists in-frame clones only, not all of them. Among around 56,000 clones listed, approximately 83% were seen once. CDR1 and CDR2 (germline): SGHDN, FVKESK. The length of the CDR3 is 14 residues. The record originates from a study of OX40 agonist ivuxolimab in advanced cancers. Study overall: Hepatocellular carcinoma, melanoma, renal cell or head and neck cancer was diagnosed in the dose-escalation patients.

People who had autoimmune disease history or systemic immunosuppression were excluded. The chain couples TRBV14 to TRBJ1-2; D is unresolved. Sequencing was performed on CD4+ or CD8+ T cells sorted from blood, taken in a trial of the OX40 agonist ivuxolimab. The source is an adult with an advanced solid tumor such as melanoma, head and neck, liver or kidney cancer. CDR3 in DNA: TGTGCCGGCAGCCAAGGTGGGAGCTACTATGGCTACACCTTC. It yields the protein CAGSQGGSYYGYTF.